The 5 T cell receptor beta chains below come from one sample, sequenced in a study of blood T cell repertoires in COVID-19. The protocol was immunoSEQ multiplex PCR, while the TCRdb copy is restricted to in-frame clones and leaves out a portion. The data hold some 320,000 clones, with around 87% observed a single time. Sample: peripheral blood. All receptors derive from a woman between 45 and 60 years old who had recovered from COVID-19.

A few counts support this clone. V usage is TRBV19 and J usage is TRBJ1-4; D gene uncertain. The CDR3 length is 14 residues. Germline V gene sequence: CDR1 LNHDA, CDR2 SQIVND (reference sequence). Trimming pared 5 bases from V and 7 bases from J, leaving 14 bases between. DNA of the CDR3: TGTGCCAGTAGTCGGAGCGTCTCCGGTGAAAAACTGTTTTTT. Protein product: CASSRSVSGEKLFF. Full variable domain (missing parts from reference TRBV19 and TRBJ1-4): DGGITQSPKYLFRKEGQNVTLSCEQNLNHDAMYWYRQDPGQGLRLIYYSQIVNDFQKGDIAEGYSVSREKKESFPLTVTSAQKNPTAFYLCASSRSVSGEKLFFGSGTQLSVL.

V is TRBV7-6 and J is TRBJ2-1, with D tentatively TRBD1 (5 bases). Germline values: CDR1 SGHVS, CDR2 FNYEAQ. V was cut by 5 bases and J by 4 bases, with 15 bases left in between. CDR3 length: 15 amino acids. DNA for the CDR3: TGTGCCAGCAGCCCTGACCAGGGCGTTTACAATGAGCAGTTCTTC. It is translated as CASSPDQGVYNEQFF.

The CDR3 sequence: CASSQELDASYNEQFF. In nucleotides, the CDR3 is TGCGCCAGCAGCCAAGAACTAGACGCGTCCTACAATGAGCAGTTCTTC. The chain recombines TRBV4-3 with TRBJ2-1, with TRBD2 as a possible D gene (5 bases). Trimming pared 0 bases from V and 1 base from J, leaving 10 bases between. This CDR3 is 16 amino acids long. Germline assignment: CDR1 LGHNA and CDR2 YSLEER.

The CDR3 region is CASSLMGGHPANYGYTF. The CDR3 region has the DNA TGCGCCAGCAGCTTGATGGGCGGACACCCAGCTAACTATGGCTACACCTTC. The J gene is TRBJ1-2, the V gene TRBV5-1, with D perhaps TRBD1 (5 bases). CDR1 is SGHRS and CDR2 is YFSETQ in the germline V gene. Deletions cut 1 base from V and 0 bases from J, with 16 bases between. The CDR3 contains 17 residues.

The gene calls are TRBV5-3 and TRBJ1-4; D possibly corresponds to TRBD1 (6 bases). TRBV5-3 is filed as an ORF, its function uncertain. There are 18 residues in the CDR3. V was clipped by 0 bases and J by 2 bases, with 17 bases between them. This CDR3 is CARSLEVGGALTNEKLFF. As DNA, the CDR3 is TGTGCCAGAAGCTTGGAAGTAGGGGGGGCGCTTACTAATGAAAAACTGTTTTTT.